This T cell receptor beta chain was sequenced in a study of cytomegalovirus exposure and HLA in healthy donors. General study points: Some TCR beta chains (164 of them) were listed as cytomegalovirus-associated. Both high specificity and high sensitivity reportedly marked the classifier's diagnosis of cytomegalovirus status. Highly shared variants forming one cluster were likely a sequencing artifact.

PCR was performed using 60 Vbeta and 13 Jbeta primers. The table came from immunoSEQ multiplex PCR; TCRdb's copy has only in-frame clones and leaves some out. The sample has around 200,000 clones; roughly four fifths are singletons. The CDR3 is made up of 14 amino acids. Germline V gives CDR1 SQVTM, CDR2 ANQGSEA. Trimming cost V 4 bases and J 6 bases, with 16 bases left between them. Remarks on this clone: Antigen unknown.

The sequenced material came from PBMCs. The chain carries TRBV29-1 and TRBJ2-1, with no clear D. The source is a male donor in good health and CMV-seronegative. DNA of the CDR3: TGCAGCGTTGGGAGTAGCTCCCCCGCCAATGAGCAGTTCTTC. Encoded protein: CSVGSSSPANEQFF.